The clone carrying this T cell receptor (beta chain) came up many times. PCR was performed a second time for about 7 to 11 cycles using a sample-barcoded 5' primer and a J-beta primer mix. Unique molecular identifiers of 12 random nucleotides labeled each cDNA. TCRdb re-called the 5' RACE reads with MiXCR, one entry per CDR3 protein. The sample lists around 900,000 distinct CDR3 sequences, 51% occurring once. The CDR3 extends over 17 amino acids. The data stem from a study of blood T cells in healthy people across ages. Isolation of PBMCs gave at least 7 million cells per sample. Total RNA, at least 5 micrograms per sample, was extracted from PBMCs.

The chain joins TRBV21-1 to TRBJ2-3; the table calls TRBD2, which could not be checked here. TRBV21-1 is a pseudogene. Sequencing was performed on blood. The TCR comes from a woman aged 60 to 75 in good health. CDR3 sequence (DNA): TGTGCCAGCAGTACAGACAGGGCAATTAGCGGAGGGGCAACGCAGTATTTT. Protein sequence: CASSTDRAISGGATQYF.